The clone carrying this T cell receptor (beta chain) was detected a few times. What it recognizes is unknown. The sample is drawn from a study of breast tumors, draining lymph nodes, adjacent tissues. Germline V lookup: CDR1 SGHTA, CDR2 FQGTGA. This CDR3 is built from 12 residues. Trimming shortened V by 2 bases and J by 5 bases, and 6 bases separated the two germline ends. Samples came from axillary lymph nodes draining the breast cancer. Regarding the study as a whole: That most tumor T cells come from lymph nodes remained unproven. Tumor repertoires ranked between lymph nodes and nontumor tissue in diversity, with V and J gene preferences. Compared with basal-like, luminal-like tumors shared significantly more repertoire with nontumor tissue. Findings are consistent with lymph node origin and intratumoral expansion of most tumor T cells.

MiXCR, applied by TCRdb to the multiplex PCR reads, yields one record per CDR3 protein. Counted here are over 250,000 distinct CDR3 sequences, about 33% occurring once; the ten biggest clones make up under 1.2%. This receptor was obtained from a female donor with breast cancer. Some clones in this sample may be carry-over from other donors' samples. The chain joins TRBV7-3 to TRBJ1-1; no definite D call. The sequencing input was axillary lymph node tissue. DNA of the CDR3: TGTGCCAGCAGCTTAGGTCGAACTGAAGCTTTCTTT. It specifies CASSLGRTEAFF.